Shown below are 29 T cell receptor beta chains from a single sample sequenced in a study of blood T cell repertoires in COVID-19. The data were produced by immunoSEQ multiplex PCR, yet TCRdb's version contains in-frame clones alone and is incomplete. The data show about 140,000 clones, around 88% seen once. Material for sequencing was peripheral blood. All receptors derive from a human donor in a cohort sampled during active COVID-19.

The V and J genes are TRBV2 and TRBJ1-2; 8 bases are shared with TRBD1. This CDR3 has 15 amino acids. J was trimmed by 4 bases and V by 7 bases; bases with no gene match: 11. Germline loops: CDR1 SNHLY, CDR2 FYNNEI. CDR3 DNA: TGTGCCAGCACCCAAACCGGACAGGGCGGCTATGGCTACACCTTC. This codes for CASTQTGQGGYGYTF.

This clone was seen a few times. The chain carries TRBV30 and TRBJ2-7; 7 positions match TRBD2. The CDR3 spans 14 residues. Germline CDR1 and CDR2: GTSNPN and SVGIG (reference sequence). Trimming took 3 bases from V and 6 from J; bases not matched to a gene: 11. The CDR3 bases are TGTGCCTGGAGCGAAGCGGGATTAGGTTTCGAGCAGTACTTC. This translates into CAWSEAGLGFEQYF.

For this clone: In the same sample, other DNA sequences code for this CDR3. The V call is TRBV4-2, the J call TRBJ2-7; TRBD2 matches 11 bases. This CDR3 has 16 residues. Losses at the gene ends were 0 bases for V and 3 bases for J; bases not matched to a gene: 4. Germline V gene lookup returns CDR1 LGHNA and CDR2 YNFKEQ. CDR3 in DNA: TGTGCCAGCAGCCAAGATCGACTAGCGGGGAGCTACGAGCAGTACTTC. Encoded protein: CASSQDRLAGSYEQYF.

The rearrangement joins TRBV15 to TRBJ2-3; 9 bases are a match to TRBD2. The CDR3 consists of 17 residues. The V gene end was trimmed by 4 bases and the J gene end by 0 bases; junction bases not matched to a gene: 8. CDR1 and CDR2 (germline): LNHNV, YYDKDF (reference sequence). The CDR3 bases are TGTGCCACCAGCAAGCACAAGGCGGGGGGGAGCACAGATACGCAGTATTTT. Translation gives CATSKHKAGGSTDTQYF.

This chain connects TRBV29-1 to TRBJ1-1; TRBD1 matches 7 bases. The germline V gene has CDR1 SQVTM and CDR2 ANQGSEA. The CDR3 is made up of 19 amino acids. V dropped 4 bases and J dropped 6; count of bases not matched to a gene: 26. The CDR3: CSVGRSGGQSGVSDPEAFF. CDR3 nucleotides: TGCAGCGTTGGAAGGTCAGGGGGGCAATCCGGTGTAAGCGACCCTGAAGCTTTCTTT.

The gene calls are TRBV18 and TRBJ1-1, with 8 bases matching TRBD1. From germline, CDR1 is KGHSH and CDR2 LQKENI. The J segment lost 8 bases and the V segment lost 1 base, leaving 12 bases of the junction unmatched. The length of the CDR3 is 16 residues. The CDR3 here is CASSPLGSQGAREAFF. The CDR3 coding sequence is TGTGCCAGCTCACCACTGGGCAGTCAGGGGGCCCGGGAAGCTTTCTTT.

This chain connects TRBV4-1 to TRBJ1-5, with a weak D call TRBD1 (5 bases). The CDR3 loop spans 15 amino acids. V was pared by 4 bases and J by 7 bases, with 17 bases between. Per germline, CDR1 MGHRA and CDR2 YSYEKL. The CDR3 coding sequence is TGCGCCAGCAGCCCCCACATGGTTTCAGGGCAGCCCCAGCATTTT. Protein: CASSPHMVSGQPQHF.

In the case of this clone: The junction differs from germline at one of its ends, possibly a read error. The chain employs TRBV19 and TRBJ2-3; 9 nucleotides line up with TRBD2. The CDR3 loop spans 14 amino acids. The germline V gene has CDR1 LNHDA and CDR2 SQIVND (reference sequence). CDR3 protein: CASRIAGDADTQYF. DNA of the CDR3: TGTGCCAGTAGGATAGCGGGAGACGCAGATACGCAGTATTTT.

The chain links TRBV30 to TRBJ1-2; no reliable D call. CDR1 and CDR2 from the germline V gene are GTSNPN and SVGIG (reference sequence). The CDR3 length is 12 residues. With 1 base removed from V and 5 bases from J, the gap between germline ends came to 8 bases. In DNA, the CDR3 is TGTGCCTGGAGTGGCGATGCGTATGGCTACACCTTC. It specifies CAWSGDAYGYTF.

V usage is TRBV27 and J usage is TRBJ1-5; 10 positions agree with TRBD1. CDR3 length: 15 amino acids. Germline V gene lookup returns CDR1 MNHEY and CDR2 SMNVEV (reference sequence). The V segment lost 4 bases and the J segment 3 bases; nucleotides outside the gene matches: 3. The DNA of the CDR3 is TGTGCCAGCAGTTGGACAGGGGGGGACAATCAGCCCCAGCATTTT. Protein: CASSWTGGDNQPQHF.

CDR3 DNA sequence: TGTGCCAGCAGTTTATGGTGGTCGGAGGCGAACACTGAAGCTTTCTTT. It specifies CASSLWWSEANTEAFF. The chain combines TRBV28 with TRBJ1-1; D is ambiguous. The V end was cut by 0 bases, the J end by 1 base, with 12 bases between. Germline loops: CDR1 MDHEN, CDR2 SYDVKM. The CDR3 contains 16 residues.

The V call is TRBV5-1, the J call TRBJ2-3, with a possible D match to TRBD2 (6 bases). Trimming took 1 base from V and 6 from J, leaving 18 bases between them. CDR3 size: 16 residues. Germline V gene lookup returns CDR1 SGHRS and CDR2 YFSETQ. In nucleotides, the CDR3 is TGCGCCAGCAGCTTGAGGGCTAGCGAGCGAGGGGATACGCAGTATTTT. This sequence encodes CASSLRASERGDTQYF.

V and J are TRBV27 and TRBJ2-2, with 10 bases aligning to TRBD1. Trimming cost V 5 bases and J 8 bases; bases outside gene matches: 8. The CDR3 has 15 residues. Per the germline V gene, CDR1 is MNHEY and CDR2 is SMNVEV (reference sequence). The CDR3 sequence: CASSNMGQGLGELFF. The DNA of the CDR3 is TGTGCCAGCAGTAATATGGGACAGGGGTTGGGGGAGCTGTTTTTT.

The chain uses TRBV9 and TRBJ1-6; 7 nucleotides match TRBD1. Germline lookup yields CDR1 SGDLS and CDR2 YYNGEE. This CDR3 is built from 15 residues. Trimming at V came to 5 bases and at J to 8 bases, leaving 10 bases not matched to a gene. CDR3 region: CASSQSAGGHSPLHF. The DNA of the CDR3 is TGTGCCAGCAGTCAATCGGCAGGGGGGCATTCACCCCTCCACTTT. Variable domain in full (rest from reference TRBV9 and TRBJ1-6): DSGVTQTPKHLITATGQRVTLRCSPRSGDLSVYWYQQSLDQGLQFLIQYYNGEERAKGNILERFSAQQFPDLHSELNLSSLELGDSALYFCASSQSAGGHSPLHFGNGTRLTVT.

The chain links TRBV5-4 to TRBJ2-4; D remains unclear. This CDR3 is built from 16 residues. The germline V gene has CDR1 SGHNT and CDR2 YYREEE (reference sequence). V was shortened by 2 bases and J by 1 base, with 13 bases between the two germline ends. CDR3: CASSFDLGRAKNIQYF. DNA for the CDR3: TGTGCCAGCAGCTTTGATCTTGGCAGGGCCAAAAACATTCAGTACTTC.

The chain recombines TRBV7-2 with TRBJ2-3; 11 nucleotides line up with TRBD2. J lost 5 bases, V lost 0 bases, and 7 bases had no gene match. This CDR3 is 17 amino acids long. From germline, CDR1 is SGHTA and CDR2 FQGNSA. CDR3 nucleotide sequence: TGTGCCAGCAGCTTAGCGCTAGCGGGGGGCCTGGGAGATACGCAGTATTTT. Translation gives CASSLALAGGLGDTQYF.

The J gene is TRBJ2-7, the V gene TRBV9; no clear D gene. Trimming shortened V by 0 bases and J by 3 bases, and 13 bases separated the two germline ends. CDR3 length equals 15 residues. In germline, CDR1 is SGDLS, CDR2 YYNGEE. The CDR3 DNA follows: TGTGCCAGCAGCGTAGACGGCGGCAGAAGCTACGAGCAGTACTTC. Amino acids: CASSVDGGRSYEQYF.

This clone was recorded once. This chain connects TRBV29-1 to TRBJ2-1, with TRBD2 matching over 13 bases. V gave up 6 bases and J gave up 3 bases; unmatched junction bases: 5. Germline values: CDR1 SQVTM, CDR2 ANQGSEA. The CDR3 sequence is 15 residues long. The DNA of the CDR3 is TGCAGCGTCACTAGCGGGGGGGCCTTCTACAATGAGCAGTTCTTC. Residues: CSVTSGGAFYNEQFF.

The CDR3 loop reads CASSVSGGDTDTQYF. CDR3 bases: TGCGCCAGCAGCGTCTCAGGGGGCGACACAGATACGCAGTATTTT. The chain combines TRBV5-1 with TRBJ2-3, with 8 bases identical to TRBD1. The V segment lost 4 bases and the J segment 2 bases; nucleotides outside the gene matches: 6. This CDR3 comprises 15 residues. Germline V CDR1 and CDR2: SGHRS, YFSETQ.

This clone was recorded once. The rearrangement joins TRBV27 to TRBJ1-1; 8 bases map to TRBD1. V gave up 4 bases and J gave up 11 bases; unmatched junction bases: 18. The CDR3 length is 16 residues. Germline CDR1 MNHEY, CDR2 SMNVEV (reference sequence). DNA of the CDR3: TGTGCCAGCAGTTCAATCCTCCTGACAGGGGTAGTAGTGGCTTTCTTT. Translation gives CASSSILLTGVVVAFF.

The chain carries TRBV3-1 (or the pseudogene TRBV3-2) and TRBJ2-7; tentatively, D is TRBD1 (6 bases). Trimming pared 4 bases from V and 1 base from J, leaving 17 bases between. The germline gives CDR1 LGHDT, CDR2 YNNKEL (reference sequence). The CDR3 covers 16 residues. The DNA for the CDR3 is TGTGCCAGCAGCCGCAGTTTGGACAGCGGTTCCTACGAGCAGTACTTC. This encodes CASSRSLDSGSYEQYF.

V and J are TRBV7-8 and TRBJ1-4, with TRBD1 identical over 7 bases. The CDR3 runs 14 residues. From germline, CDR1 is SGHVS and CDR2 FQNEAQ. V lost 10 bases and J lost 4; bases outside the gene matches: 9. The DNA for the CDR3 is TGTGCCATCCCGTGGGACAGCTTTAATGAAAAACTGTTTTTT. Translated: CAIPWDSFNEKLFF.

This clone was recorded once. This chain joins TRBV18 and TRBJ1-6, with 9 bases aligning to TRBD1. The CDR3 consists of 17 residues. The germline V gene has CDR1 KGHSH and CDR2 LQKENI. Trimming removed 4 bases from V and 7 bases from J; junction bases left unmatched: 11. The CDR3 region is CASSLMGLGQGNSPLHF. The CDR3 nucleotides read TGTGCCAGCTCACTCATGGGGCTTGGACAGGGGAATTCACCCCTCCACTTT.

The genes are TRBV7-9 and TRBJ1-2, with D tentatively TRBD1 (5 bases). CDR3 size: 17 residues. Trimming removed 1 base from V and 2 bases from J, with 17 bases in between. The germline gives CDR1 SEHNR, CDR2 FQNEAQ (reference sequence). Written as DNA, the CDR3 is TGTGCCAGCAGCTTAGGGTTCGGCAGGGAAGACAACTATGGCTACACCTTC. Translation gives CASSLGFGREDNYGYTF.

DNA of the CDR3: TGTGCCAGCAGCCAAGATGGGCAAACTGGTCCCTCTGGGGCCAACGTCCTGACTTTC. It encodes CASSQDGQTGPSGANVLTF. The rearrangement links TRBV3-1 (or the pseudogene TRBV3-2) to TRBJ2-6; D is unresolved. CDR3 length: 19 amino acids. Germline V CDR1 and CDR2: LGHDT, YNNKEL (reference sequence). V gave up 0 bases and J gave up 0 bases, with 15 bases separating them.

The V call is TRBV5-6, the J call TRBJ2-1; perhaps TRBD2 as D (6 bases). V lost 0 bases to trimming and J lost 0 bases, with 10 bases between them. CDR1 SGHDT and CDR2 YYEEEE come from the germline V gene. CDR3 length: 16 residues. CDR3 loop: CASSLVRLDSYNEQFF. The CDR3 DNA sequence: TGTGCCAGCAGCTTGGTTCGACTAGACTCCTACAATGAGCAGTTCTTC.

Note on this clone: This CDR3 is also generated by other DNA sequences in the sample. This chain connects TRBV28 to TRBJ2-7; TRBD1 aligns across 12 bases. In germline, CDR1 is MDHEN, CDR2 SYDVKM. The CDR3 is 15 residues long. The V gene end was trimmed by 5 bases and the J gene end by 4 bases; junction bases not matched to a gene: 6. CDR3 in amino acids: CASSQPGQGAYEQYF. DNA of the CDR3: TGTGCCAGCAGTCAACCGGGACAGGGGGCTTACGAGCAGTACTTC. The full variable domain, rest sourced from reference TRBV28 and TRBJ2-7, is DVKVTQSSRYLVKRTGEKVFLECVQDMDHENMFWYRQDPGLGLRLIYFSYDVKMKEKGDIPEGYSVSREKKERFSLILESASTNQTSMYLCASSQPGQGAYEQYFGPGTRLTVT.

The CDR3 is CASSLGPSYEQYF. The CDR3 region has the DNA TGTGCCAGCAGTTTAGGGCCATCCTACGAGCAGTACTTC. V gene TRBV28 combines with J gene TRBJ2-7; D is unresolved. V was cut by 2 bases and J by 1 base, with 6 bases left in between. This CDR3 spans 13 amino acids. The V gene's germline CDR1 is MDHEN and CDR2 SYDVKM. The full variable domain, its missing parts supplied by reference TRBV28 and TRBJ2-7, is DVKVTQSSRYLVKRTGEKVFLECVQDMDHENMFWYRQDPGLGLRLIYFSYDVKMKEKGDIPEGYSVSREKKERFSLILESASTNQTSMYLCASSLGPSYEQYFGPGTRLTVT.

The chain has TRBV15 and TRBJ2-5; TRBD1 agrees at 7 bases. This CDR3 spans 15 amino acids. CDR1 is LNHNV, CDR2 YYDKDF, per germline (reference sequence). V dropped 0 bases and J dropped 0; count of bases not matched to a gene: 1. The CDR3 bases are TGTGCCACCAGCAGAGAAGGGACAGACCAAGAGACCCAGTACTTC. Translating it yields CATSREGTDQETQYF.